A selection of T cell receptor beta chains follows, all from one sample in a study of response to subunit inactivated influenza vaccine. TCRdb re-called the RT-PCR reads through MiXCR, storing one row per CDR3 protein. The sample includes around 480,000 distinct CDR3 sequences, 9.5% to 12% of them seen just once. Here the sequenced sample was PBMCs from blood, taken 40 to 50 days after vaccination. The receptors derive from a man in his fifties or sixties who received an inactivated influenza vaccine. Each CDR3 is given with its conserved first and last residue.

v_gene	j_gene	CDR3aa
TRBV30	TRBJ2-3	CAWSIGLAVWADTQYF
TRBV20-1	TRBJ2-3	CSARQGQSTDTQYF
TRBV9	TRBJ1-1	CASRRAGANTEAFF
TRBV28	TRBJ2-4	CASSFETLAKNIQYF
TRBV7-9	TRBJ2-7	CASSFPGAPYEQYF
TRBV20-1	TRBJ2-2	CSARAFMGTGELFF
TRBV6-2/TRBV6-3	TRBJ2-5	CASSASLRTSGGERTQYF
TRBV20-1	TRBJ2-7	CSAQLAASSYEQYF
TRBV7-6	TRBJ2-7	CASSLEQGVDEQYF
TRBV11-1	TRBJ2-3	CASSLPPRLAGRTDTQYF
TRBV7-2	TRBJ2-1	CASSSFSGRSGNELFF
TRBV12-3/TRBV12-4	TRBJ1-5	CASSRDRGYVQPQHF
TRBV18	TRBJ2-1	CASSPGRIRVSYNEQFF
TRBV5-5	TRBJ2-3	CASSLRPSASTDTQYF
TRBV12-3/TRBV12-4	TRBJ1-2	CASRLRVYANYGYTF
TRBV10-3	TRBJ2-2	CAAATGQSKSGELFF
TRBV7-8	TRBJ2-5	CASSPGGQGRETQYF
TRBV3-1	TRBJ2-1	CASSPEGSGRIYNEQFF
TRBV7-6	TRBJ2-1	CASSLAGFSSEQFF
TRBV7-9	TRBJ2-2	CASSPSVGTGELFF
TRBV4-3	TRBJ2-7	CASSQDFRDNYEQYF
TRBV4-1	TRBJ2-7	CASSLGSLGLVSYEQYF
TRBV3-1	TRBJ2-7	CASSHAGSYEQYF
TRBV15	TRBJ2-3	CATSRGQGDTQYF
TRBV6-6	TRBJ2-7	CASGAGEQYF
TRBV7-9	TRBJ2-7	CASSTGQGVIFDEQYF
TRBV3-1	TRBJ1-2	CASSQGRGFGYTF
TRBV12-3/TRBV12-4	TRBJ2-1	CASSSPGDIYNEQFF
TRBV7-6	TRBJ2-7	CASSPGLEYYEQYF
TRBV20-1	TRBJ1-6	CSANTGNNSPLHF
TRBV5-1	TRBJ2-2	CASSPRDSGGTGELFF
TRBV5-1	TRBJ2-3	CASSLAGMDTDTQYF
TRBV29-1	TRBJ2-7	CSVGGAGREQYF
TRBV24-1	TRBJ2-5	CATSDFRRGLVETQYF